What follows describes a single T cell receptor (beta chain). This sample was taken from a study of T cell responses to AZD1222 COVID-19 vaccine. Data came from immunoSEQ multiplex PCR; TCRdb stores just in-frame clones and leaves some out. Of roughly 93,000 clones listed, around nine tenths are singletons. The CDR3 spans 17 residues. Germline V lookup: CDR1 WSHSY, CDR2 SAAADI. V lost 6 bases to trimming and J lost 0 bases, with 18 bases between them. This rearrangement joins TRBV10-2 to TRBJ1-3; D uncertain. This TCR was recovered from an adult who received the AZD1222 COVID-19 vaccine. Here the sequenced sample was peripheral blood, taken 28 days after the second AZD1222 dose. CDR3 sequence: CASRARERSRSGNTIYF. CDR3 nucleotide sequence: TGCGCCAGCAGGGCCCGAGAGAGGTCCCGCTCTGGAAACACCATATATTTT.